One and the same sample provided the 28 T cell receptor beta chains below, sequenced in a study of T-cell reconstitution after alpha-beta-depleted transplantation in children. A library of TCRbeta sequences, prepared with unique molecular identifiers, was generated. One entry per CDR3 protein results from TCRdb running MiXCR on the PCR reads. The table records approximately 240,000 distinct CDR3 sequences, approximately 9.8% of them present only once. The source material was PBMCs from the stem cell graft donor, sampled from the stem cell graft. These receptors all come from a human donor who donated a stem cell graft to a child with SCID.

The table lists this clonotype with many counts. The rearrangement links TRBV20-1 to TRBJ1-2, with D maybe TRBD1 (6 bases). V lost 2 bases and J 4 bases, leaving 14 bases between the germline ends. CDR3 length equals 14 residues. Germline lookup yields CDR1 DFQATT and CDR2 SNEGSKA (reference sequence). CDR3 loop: CSARPRTALYGYTF. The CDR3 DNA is TGCAGTGCTAGACCTCGGACAGCACTCTATGGCTACACCTTC.

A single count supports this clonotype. The CDR3 region is CASSLRPPQHF. The CDR3 region has the DNA TGTGCCAGCAGCTTAAGGCCGCCCCAGCATTTT. This chain joins TRBV7-3 and TRBJ1-5; no reliable D call. The CDR3 runs to 11 residues. The ends were cut back, 1 base at V and 9 bases at J, with 4 bases in the middle. Germline V gives CDR1 SGHTA, CDR2 FQGTGA.

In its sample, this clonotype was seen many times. The CDR3 spells CASSLMSGQGQQFF. CDR3 sequence (DNA): TGTGCCAGCAGCTTAATGTCTGGGCAGGGACAGCAGTTCTTC. The chain combines TRBV7-3 with TRBJ2-1, with D perhaps matching TRBD1 or TRBD2 (5 bases each). There are 14 residues in the CDR3. V was cut by 1 base and J by 11 bases, with 15 bases left in between. Per the germline V gene, CDR1 is SGHTA and CDR2 is FQGTGA.

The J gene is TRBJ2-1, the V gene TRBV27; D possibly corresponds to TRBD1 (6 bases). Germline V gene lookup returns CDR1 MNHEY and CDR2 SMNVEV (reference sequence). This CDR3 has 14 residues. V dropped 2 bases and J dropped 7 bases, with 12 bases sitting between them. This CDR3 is CASSLIRGGNEQFF. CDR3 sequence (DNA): TGTGCCAGCAGTTTAATACGAGGGGGAAATGAGCAGTTCTTC.

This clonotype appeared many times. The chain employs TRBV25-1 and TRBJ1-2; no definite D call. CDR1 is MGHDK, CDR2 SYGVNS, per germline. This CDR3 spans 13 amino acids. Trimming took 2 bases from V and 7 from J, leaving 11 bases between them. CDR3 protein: CASSERRSTGYTF. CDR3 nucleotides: TGTGCCAGCAGTGAAAGGAGATCGACTGGCTACACCTTC.

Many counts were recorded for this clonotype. The CDR3 sequence: CASSYDTSSGNTIYF. DNA for the CDR3: TGTGCCAGCAGCTACGACACGAGCTCTGGAAACACCATATATTTT. J is TRBJ1-3 and V is TRBV7-2; D remains unclear. There are 15 residues in the CDR3. Trimming left V 4 bases short and J 0 bases short, with 10 bases between. Germline CDR1 SGHTA, CDR2 FQGNSA.

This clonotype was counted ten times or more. CDR3: CASSRGFADSNYGYTF. CDR3 nucleotide sequence: TGCGCCAGCAGCAGGGGTTTTGCGGACTCTAACTATGGCTACACCTTC. The rearrangement joins TRBV4-3 to TRBJ1-2, with D possibly being TRBD1 (5 bases). The germline V gene encodes CDR1 LGHNA and CDR2 YSLEER. The CDR3 covers 16 residues. V was pared by 5 bases and J by 0 bases, with 16 bases between.

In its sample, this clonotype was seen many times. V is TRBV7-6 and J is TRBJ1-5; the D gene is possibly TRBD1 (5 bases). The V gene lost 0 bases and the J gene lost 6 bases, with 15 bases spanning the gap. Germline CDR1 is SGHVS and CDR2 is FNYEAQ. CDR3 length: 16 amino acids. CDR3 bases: TGTGCCAGCAGCTTAGCGGGACTCACCGGAGGTCAGCCCCAGCATTTT. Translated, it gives CASSLAGLTGGQPQHF.

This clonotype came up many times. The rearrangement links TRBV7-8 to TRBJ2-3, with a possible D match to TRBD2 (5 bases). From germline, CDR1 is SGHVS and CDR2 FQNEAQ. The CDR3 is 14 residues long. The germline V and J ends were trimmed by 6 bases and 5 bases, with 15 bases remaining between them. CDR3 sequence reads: CASSLGAIGDTQYF. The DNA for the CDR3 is TGTGCCAGCAGTTTGGGAGCGATCGGAGATACGCAGTATTTT. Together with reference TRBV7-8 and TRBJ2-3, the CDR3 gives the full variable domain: GAGVSQSPRYKVAKRGQDVALRCDPISGHVSLFWYQQALGQGPEFLTYFQNEAQLDKSGLPSDRFFAERPEGSVSTLKIQRTQQEDSAVYLCASSLGAIGDTQYFGPGTRLTVL.

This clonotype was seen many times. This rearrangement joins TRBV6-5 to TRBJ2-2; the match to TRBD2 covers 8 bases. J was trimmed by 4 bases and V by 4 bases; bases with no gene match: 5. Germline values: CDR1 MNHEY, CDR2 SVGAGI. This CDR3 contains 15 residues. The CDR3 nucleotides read TGTGCCAGCAGTTTAATACTAGCGGTCACCGGGGAGCTGTTTTTT. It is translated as CASSLILAVTGELFF.

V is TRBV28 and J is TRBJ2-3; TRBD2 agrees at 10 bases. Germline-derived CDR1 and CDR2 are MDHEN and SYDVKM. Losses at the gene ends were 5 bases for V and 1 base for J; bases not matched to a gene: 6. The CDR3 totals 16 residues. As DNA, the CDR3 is TGTGCCAGCAGTGTCCTAGCGGGGGAACGCACAGATACGCAGTATTTT. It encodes CASSVLAGERTDTQYF.

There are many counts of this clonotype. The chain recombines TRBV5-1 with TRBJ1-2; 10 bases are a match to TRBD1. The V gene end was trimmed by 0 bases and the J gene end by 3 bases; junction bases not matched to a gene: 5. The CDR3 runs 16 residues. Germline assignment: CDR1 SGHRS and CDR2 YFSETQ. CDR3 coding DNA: TGCGCCAGCAGCTTGGGGTTGACAGGGGGCTACTATGGCTACACCTTC. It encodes CASSLGLTGGYYGYTF.

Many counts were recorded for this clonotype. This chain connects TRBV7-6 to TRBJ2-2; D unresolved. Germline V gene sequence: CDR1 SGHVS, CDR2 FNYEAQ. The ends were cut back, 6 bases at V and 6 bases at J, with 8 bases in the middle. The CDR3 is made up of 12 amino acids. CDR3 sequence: CASRSPAGELFF. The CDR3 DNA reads TGTGCCAGCAGGTCCCCGGCCGGGGAGCTGTTTTTT.

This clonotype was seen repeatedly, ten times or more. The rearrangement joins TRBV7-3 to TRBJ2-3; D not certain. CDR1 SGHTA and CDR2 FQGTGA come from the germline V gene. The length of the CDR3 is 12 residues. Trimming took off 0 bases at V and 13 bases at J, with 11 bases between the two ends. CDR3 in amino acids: CASSLTTNRKYF. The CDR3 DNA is TGTGCCAGCAGCTTAACGACGAACCGAAAGTATTTT.

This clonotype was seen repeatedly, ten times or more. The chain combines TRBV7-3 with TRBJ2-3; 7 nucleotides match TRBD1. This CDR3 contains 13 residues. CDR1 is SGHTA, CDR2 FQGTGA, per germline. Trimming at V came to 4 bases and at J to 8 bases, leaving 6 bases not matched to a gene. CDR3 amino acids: CASSSRQGGTQYF. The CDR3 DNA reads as TGTGCCAGCAGCTCGCGACAGGGTGGTACGCAGTATTTT.

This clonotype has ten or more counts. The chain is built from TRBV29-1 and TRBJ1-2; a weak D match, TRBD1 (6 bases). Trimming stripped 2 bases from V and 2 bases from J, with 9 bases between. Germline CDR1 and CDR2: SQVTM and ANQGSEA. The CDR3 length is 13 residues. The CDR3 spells CSVELGQNYGYTF. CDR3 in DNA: TGCAGCGTTGAACTCGGACAGAACTATGGCTACACCTTC.

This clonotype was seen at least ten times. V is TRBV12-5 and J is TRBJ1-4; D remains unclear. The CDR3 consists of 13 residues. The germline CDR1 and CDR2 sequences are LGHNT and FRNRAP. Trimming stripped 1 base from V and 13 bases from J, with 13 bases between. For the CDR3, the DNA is TGTGCTAGTGGTTTGGCCGGTCCGGTGGGACTGTTTTTT. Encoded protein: CASGLAGPVGLFF.

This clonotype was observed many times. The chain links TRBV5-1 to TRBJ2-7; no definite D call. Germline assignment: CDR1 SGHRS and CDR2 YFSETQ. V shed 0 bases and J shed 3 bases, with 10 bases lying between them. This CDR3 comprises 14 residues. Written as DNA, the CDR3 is TGCGCCAGCAGCTTGGAGCAGTCCGGCTACGAGCAGTACTTC. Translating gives CASSLEQSGYEQYF.

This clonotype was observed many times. DNA of the CDR3: TGCAGTGCTAGACGAAGCCAGGGGTTTGAAAAACTGTTTTTT. It is translated as CSARRSQGFEKLFF. The chain has TRBV20-1 and TRBJ1-4; perhaps TRBD1 as D (6 bases). The germline V gene has CDR1 DFQATT and CDR2 SNEGSKA (reference sequence). The germline V and J ends were trimmed by 2 bases and 7 bases, with 14 bases remaining between them. This CDR3 region has 14 residues.

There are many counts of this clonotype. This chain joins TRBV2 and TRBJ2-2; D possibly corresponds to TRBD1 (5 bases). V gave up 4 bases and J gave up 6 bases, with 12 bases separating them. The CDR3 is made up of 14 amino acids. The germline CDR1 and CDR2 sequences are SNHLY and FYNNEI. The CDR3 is CASSVNRLPGELFF. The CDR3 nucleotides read TGTGCCAGCAGTGTGAACAGGCTACCCGGGGAGCTGTTTTTT.

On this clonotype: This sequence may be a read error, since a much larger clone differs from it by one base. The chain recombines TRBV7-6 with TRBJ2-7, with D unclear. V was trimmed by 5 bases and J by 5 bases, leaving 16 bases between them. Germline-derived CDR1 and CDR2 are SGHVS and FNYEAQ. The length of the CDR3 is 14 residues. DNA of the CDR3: TGTGCCAGCAGCGAGACACTGAGAACGAACGAGCAGTACTTC. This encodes CASSETLRTNEQYF.

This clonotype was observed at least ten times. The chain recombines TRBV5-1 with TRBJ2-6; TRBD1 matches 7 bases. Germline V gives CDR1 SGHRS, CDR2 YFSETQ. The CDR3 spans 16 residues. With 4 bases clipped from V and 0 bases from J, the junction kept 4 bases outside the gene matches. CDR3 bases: TGCGCCAGCAGCCCCGGACAGGACTCTGGGGCCAACGTCCTGACTTTC. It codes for CASSPGQDSGANVLTF. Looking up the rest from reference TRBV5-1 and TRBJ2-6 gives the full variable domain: KAGVTQTPRYLIKTRGQQVTLSCSPISGHRSVSWYQQTPGQGLQFLFEYFSETQRNKGNFPGRFSGRQFSNSRSEMNVSTLELGDSALYLCASSPGQDSGANVLTFGAGSRLTVL.

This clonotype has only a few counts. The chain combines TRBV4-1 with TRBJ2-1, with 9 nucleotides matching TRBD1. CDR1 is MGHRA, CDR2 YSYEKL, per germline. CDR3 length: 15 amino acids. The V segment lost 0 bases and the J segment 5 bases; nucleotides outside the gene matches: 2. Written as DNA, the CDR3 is TGCGCCAGCAGCCAAGAACGACAGGGGGACAATGAGCAGTTCTTC. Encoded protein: CASSQERQGDNEQFF.

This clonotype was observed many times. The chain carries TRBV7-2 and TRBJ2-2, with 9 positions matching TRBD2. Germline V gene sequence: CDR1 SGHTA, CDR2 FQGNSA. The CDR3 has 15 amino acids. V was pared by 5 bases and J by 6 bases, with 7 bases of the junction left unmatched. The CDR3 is CASSPDRLAAGELFF. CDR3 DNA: TGTGCCAGCAGCCCAGATAGACTAGCGGCCGGGGAGCTGTTTTTT.

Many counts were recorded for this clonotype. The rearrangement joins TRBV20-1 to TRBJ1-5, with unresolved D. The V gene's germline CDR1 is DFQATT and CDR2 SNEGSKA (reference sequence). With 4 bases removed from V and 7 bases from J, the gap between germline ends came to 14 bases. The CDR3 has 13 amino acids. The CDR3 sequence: CSATDGSGQPQHF. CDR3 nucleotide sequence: TGCAGTGCTACCGACGGCTCTGGGCAGCCCCAGCATTTT.

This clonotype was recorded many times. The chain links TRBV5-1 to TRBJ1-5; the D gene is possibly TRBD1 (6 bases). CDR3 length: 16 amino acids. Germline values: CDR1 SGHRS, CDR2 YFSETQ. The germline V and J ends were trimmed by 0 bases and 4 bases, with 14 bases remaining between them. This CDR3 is CASSLGGGGPNQPQHF. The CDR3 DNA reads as TGCGCCAGCAGCTTGGGGGGAGGGGGTCCAAATCAGCCCCAGCATTTT.

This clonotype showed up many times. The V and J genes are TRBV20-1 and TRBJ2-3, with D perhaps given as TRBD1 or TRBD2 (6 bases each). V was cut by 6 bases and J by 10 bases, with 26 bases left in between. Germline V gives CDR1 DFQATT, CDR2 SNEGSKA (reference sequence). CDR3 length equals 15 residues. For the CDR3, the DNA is TGCAGTGCCGAGGACGGGGGCATTCCCTCGGGGGCGCAGTATTTT. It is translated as CSAEDGGIPSGAQYF.

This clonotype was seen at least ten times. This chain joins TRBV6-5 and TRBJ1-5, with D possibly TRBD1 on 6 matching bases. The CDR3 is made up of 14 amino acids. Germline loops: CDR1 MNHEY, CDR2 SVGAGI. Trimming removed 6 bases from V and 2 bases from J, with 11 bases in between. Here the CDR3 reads CASRGQYGNQPQHF. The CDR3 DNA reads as TGTGCCAGCAGAGGACAGTATGGCAATCAGCCCCAGCATTTT.